One sample yielded the 3 T cell receptor beta chains listed below, sequenced in a study of T-cell memory formation after mild COVID-19. Each CDR3 protein gets one entry after TCRdb re-called the 5' RACE reads with MiXCR. In the table there are more than 350,000 distinct CDR3 sequences, about a sixth of which are singletons. What was sequenced was PBMCs or a T cell subset sorted from them (not recorded which). These receptor sequences come from a man younger than 35 who had mild COVID-19 (a few samples of this study predate the infection). Cell type and time point are not known.

This clonotype was picked up a small number of times. The chain combines TRBV28 with TRBJ1-4; TRBD1 agrees at 9 bases. In germline, CDR1 is MDHEN, CDR2 SYDVKM. This CDR3 spans 14 amino acids. J lost 8 bases, V lost 6 bases, and 7 bases had no gene match. This chain's CDR3 is CASSIGTGREKLFF. CDR3 nucleotide sequence: TGTGCCAGCAGCATTGGGACAGGGCGAGAAAAACTGTTTTTT.

At least ten counts were recorded for this clonotype. The chain is built from TRBV5-1 and TRBJ1-6, with D possibly being TRBD1 (5 bases). The germline gives CDR1 SGHRS, CDR2 YFSETQ. Trimming took off 0 bases at V and 8 bases at J, with 15 bases between the two ends. This CDR3 has 16 residues. The CDR3 sequence: CASSLEAGGSYSPLHF. The DNA of the CDR3 is TGCGCCAGCAGCTTGGAGGCTGGGGGGAGTTATTCACCCCTCCACTTT.

V is TRBV4-1 and J is TRBJ2-1; D gene uncertain. There are 17 residues in the CDR3. The V end was cut by 0 bases, the J end by 3 bases, with 15 bases between. Germline loops: CDR1 MGHRA, CDR2 YSYEKL. In nucleotides, the CDR3 is TGCGCCAGCAGCCAAGAATCCTCGTCAGTGCTCTACAATGAGCAGTTCTTC. Amino acids: CASSQESSSVLYNEQFF.